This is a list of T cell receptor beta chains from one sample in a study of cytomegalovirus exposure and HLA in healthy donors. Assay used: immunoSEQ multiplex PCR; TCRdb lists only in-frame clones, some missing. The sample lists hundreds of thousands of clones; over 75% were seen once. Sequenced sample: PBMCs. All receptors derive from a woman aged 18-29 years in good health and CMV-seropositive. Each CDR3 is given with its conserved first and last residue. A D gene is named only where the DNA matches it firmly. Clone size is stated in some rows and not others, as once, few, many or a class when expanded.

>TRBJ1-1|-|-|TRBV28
CASSLRGSVTEAFF
TGTGCCAGCAGTTTGCGGGGTAGTGTCACTGAAGCTTTCTTT
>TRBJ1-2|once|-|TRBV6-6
CASSQSVGGYGYTF
TGTGCCAGCAGCCAGAGTGTGGGGGGCTATGGCTACACCTTC
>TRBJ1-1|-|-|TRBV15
CATSSPRQGTNTEAFF
TGTGCCACCAGCAGCCCGCGTCAGGGAACAAACACTGAAGCTTTCTTT
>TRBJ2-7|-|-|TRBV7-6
CASSLSAYEQYF
TGTGCCAGCAGCTTAAGCGCCTACGAGCAGTACTTC
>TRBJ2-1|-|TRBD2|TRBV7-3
CASSFSGSPFSSYNEQFF
TGTGCCAGCAGCTTTAGCGGGAGCCCCTTCAGCTCCTACAATGAGCAGTTCTTC
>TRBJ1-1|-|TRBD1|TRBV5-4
CASSKRDRGPEAFF
TGTGCCAGCAGTAAGAGGGACAGGGGACCTGAAGCTTTCTTT
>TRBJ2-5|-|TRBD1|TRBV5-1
CASKWDSQETQYF
TGCGCCAGCAAATGGGACAGCCAAGAGACCCAGTACTTC
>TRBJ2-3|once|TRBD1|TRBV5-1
CASSPGTGRSPDTQYF
TGCGCCAGCAGCCCAGGGACAGGCCGCAGTCCAGATACGCAGTATTTT
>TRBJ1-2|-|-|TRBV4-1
CASSPSQSYGYTF
TGCGCCAGCAGCCCAAGCCAATCCTATGGCTACACCTTC
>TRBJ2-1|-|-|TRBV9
CASSVGGGNEQFF
TGTGCCAGCAGCGTAGGTGGAGGGAATGAGCAGTTCTTC
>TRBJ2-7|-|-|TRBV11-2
CASSLLQGPYEQYF
TGTGCCAGCAGCTTACTTCAGGGGCCTTACGAGCAGTACTTC
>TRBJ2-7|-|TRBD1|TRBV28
CASSLRGQGTDEQYF
TGTGCCAGCAGTTTGCGGGGACAGGGCACCGACGAGCAGTACTTC
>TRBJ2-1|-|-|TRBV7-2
CASSVFMWPRLGGNEQFF
TGTGCCAGCAGCGTTTTCATGTGGCCCCGACTAGGAGGCAATGAGCAGTTCTTC